This TCR beta chain appears in the sequencing data of a study of early T cells in non-severe SARS-CoV-2 infection. The wider study: Sequencing input comprised bulk RNA from unsorted whole blood; chain pairing was not available.

CDR3 length: 13 amino acids. CDR1 SGHTA and CDR2 FQGNSA come from the germline V gene. V lost 4 bases and J 7 bases, leaving 13 bases between the germline ends. This clonotype was observed at least ten times. The antigen remains unidentified. Whole-study results and caveats: VDJdb-based matching was biased toward anti-spike CD8 responses and missed private and CD4 specificities.

Unique molecular identifiers were affixed to single, distinct cDNA molecules. TCRdb processed the 5' RACE reads anew with MiXCR; each CDR3 protein has one entry. The sample lists about 29,000 distinct CDR3 sequences; about 5% were seen once. V is TRBV7-2 and J is TRBJ1-2, with no clear D. This receptor was obtained from an adult who was a healthcare worker with PCR-confirmed SARS-CoV-2 infection or an uninfected control (not recorded which). Material: whole blood. The CDR3 protein is CASSWSPPGGYTF. In nucleotides, the CDR3 is TGTGCCAGCAGCTGGAGCCCTCCCGGTGGCTACACCTTC.